There are many counts of the clone carrying this T cell receptor beta chain. Its antigen remains unknown. The sample belongs to a study of T cell repertoires in cytomegalovirus infection. General study findings and limits: Dominant in the ex vivo response were TCR beta clonotypes restricted by HLA-C and specific for CMV.

TCRdb called the reads again in MiXCR, with one record for every CDR3 protein. This repertoire shows 150,000 to 200,000 distinct CDR3 sequences, 8.5% to 10% found once; its top ten account for about 4.6%. V shed 5 bases, J shed 4 bases, and the junction held 10 bases outside the gene matches. Germline V CDR1 and CDR2: SGHVS, FNYEAQ. This CDR3 comprises 15 residues. The sample comprised PBMCs. J is TRBJ2-5 and V is TRBV7-6, with 7 bases matching TRBD2. The receptor was isolated from a human donor in good health (CMV status not recorded). Some clones in this sample may be carry-over from other donors' samples. DNA of the CDR3: TGTGCCAGCAGCCCGCTAGGCGGGAGTAGAGAGACCCAGTACTTC. This gives the protein CASSPLGGSRETQYF.